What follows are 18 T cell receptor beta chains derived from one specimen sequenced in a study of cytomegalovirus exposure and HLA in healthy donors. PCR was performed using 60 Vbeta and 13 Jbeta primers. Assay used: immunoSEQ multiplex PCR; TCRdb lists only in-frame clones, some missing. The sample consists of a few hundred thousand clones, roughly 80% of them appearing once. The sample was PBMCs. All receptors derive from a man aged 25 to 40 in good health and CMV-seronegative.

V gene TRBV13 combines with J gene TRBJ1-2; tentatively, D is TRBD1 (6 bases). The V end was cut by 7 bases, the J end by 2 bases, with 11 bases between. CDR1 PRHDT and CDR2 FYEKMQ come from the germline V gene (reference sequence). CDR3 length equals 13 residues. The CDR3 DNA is TGTGCCAGCACCTCCGGACAGAACTATGGCTACACCTTC. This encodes CASTSGQNYGYTF.

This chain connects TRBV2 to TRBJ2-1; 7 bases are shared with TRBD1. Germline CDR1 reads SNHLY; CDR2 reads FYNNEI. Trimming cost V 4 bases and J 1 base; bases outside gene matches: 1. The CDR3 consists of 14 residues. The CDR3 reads CASSGDSSYNEQFF. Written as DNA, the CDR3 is TGTGCCAGCAGTGGGGACAGTTCCTACAATGAGCAGTTCTTC.

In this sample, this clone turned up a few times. CDR3 amino acids: CASSLIRLAGELFF. Written as DNA, the CDR3 is TGTGCCAGCAGCTTGATTCGGCTAGCCGGGGAGCTGTTTTTT. The rearrangement uses TRBV5-6 and TRBJ2-2, with D hard to call. Germline V gene lookup returns CDR1 SGHDT and CDR2 YYEEEE. There are 14 residues in the CDR3. Trimming stripped 1 base from V and 6 bases from J, with 10 bases between.

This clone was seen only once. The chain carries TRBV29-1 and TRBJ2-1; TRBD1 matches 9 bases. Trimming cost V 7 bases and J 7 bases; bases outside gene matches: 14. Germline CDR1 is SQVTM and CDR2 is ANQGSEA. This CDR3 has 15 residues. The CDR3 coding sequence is TGCAGCGACCTGGGAGACAGGGGGGGTGGAAATGAGCAGTTCTTC. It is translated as CSDLGDRGGGNEQFF.

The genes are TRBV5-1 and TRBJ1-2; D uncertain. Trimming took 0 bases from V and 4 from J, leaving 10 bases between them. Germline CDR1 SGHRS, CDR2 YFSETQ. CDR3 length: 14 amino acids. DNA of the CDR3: TGCGCCAGCAGCTTGGAAGGGAGGTTCTATGGCTACACCTTC. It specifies CASSLEGRFYGYTF.

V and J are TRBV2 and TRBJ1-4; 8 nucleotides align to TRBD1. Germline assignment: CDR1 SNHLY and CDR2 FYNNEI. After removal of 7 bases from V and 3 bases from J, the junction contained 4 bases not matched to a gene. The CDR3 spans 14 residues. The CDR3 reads CASNGQGPNEKLFF. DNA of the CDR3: TGTGCCAGCAATGGACAGGGCCCTAATGAAAAACTGTTTTTT.

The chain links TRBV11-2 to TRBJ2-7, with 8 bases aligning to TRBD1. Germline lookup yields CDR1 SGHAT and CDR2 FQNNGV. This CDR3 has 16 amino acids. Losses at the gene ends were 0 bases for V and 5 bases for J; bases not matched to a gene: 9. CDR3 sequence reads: CASSLEAGTGLHEQYF. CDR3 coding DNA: TGTGCCAGCAGCTTAGAGGCAGGGACAGGTTTGCACGAGCAGTACTTC.

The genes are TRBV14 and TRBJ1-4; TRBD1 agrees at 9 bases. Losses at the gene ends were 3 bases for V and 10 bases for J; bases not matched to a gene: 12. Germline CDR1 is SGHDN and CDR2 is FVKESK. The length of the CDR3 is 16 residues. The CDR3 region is CASSHGTGGGIGKLFF. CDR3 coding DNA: TGTGCCAGCAGCCACGGTACAGGGGGCGGGATAGGAAAACTGTTTTTT.

CDR3 amino acids: CASSARGLGEKLFF. The CDR3 bases are TGCGCCAGCAGCGCCAGGGGGCTAGGAGAAAAACTGTTTTTT. This chain uses TRBV5-1 with TRBJ1-4; 8 bases fit TRBD1. The CDR3 extends over 14 amino acids. CDR1 and CDR2 from the germline V gene are SGHRS and YFSETQ. The V segment lost 4 bases and the J segment 8 bases; nucleotides outside the gene matches: 7. The variable domain in full, completed from reference TRBV5-1 and TRBJ1-4, reads KAGVTQTPRYLIKTRGQQVTLSCSPISGHRSVSWYQQTPGQGLQFLFEYFSETQRNKGNFPGRFSGRQFSNSRSEMNVSTLELGDSALYLCASSARGLGEKLFFGSGTQLSVL.

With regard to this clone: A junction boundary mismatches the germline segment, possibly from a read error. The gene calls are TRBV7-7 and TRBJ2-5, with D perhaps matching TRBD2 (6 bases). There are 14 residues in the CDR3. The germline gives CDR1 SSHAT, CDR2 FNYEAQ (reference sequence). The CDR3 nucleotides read TGTGCTAGCACCACGGGGCTAGCGTCGGAGACCCAGTACTTC. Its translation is CASTTGLASETQYF.

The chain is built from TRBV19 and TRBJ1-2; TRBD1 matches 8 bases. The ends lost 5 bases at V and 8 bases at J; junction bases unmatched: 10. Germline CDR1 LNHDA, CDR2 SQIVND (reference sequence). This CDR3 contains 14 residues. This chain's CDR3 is CASSVRQGPRGYTF. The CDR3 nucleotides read TGTGCCAGTAGTGTTCGACAGGGGCCTAGGGGCTACACCTTC.

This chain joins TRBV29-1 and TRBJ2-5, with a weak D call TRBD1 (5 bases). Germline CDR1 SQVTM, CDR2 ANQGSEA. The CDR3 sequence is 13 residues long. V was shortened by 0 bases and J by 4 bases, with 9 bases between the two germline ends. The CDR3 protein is CSVEEGPPETQYF. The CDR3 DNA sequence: TGCAGCGTTGAAGAGGGGCCCCCAGAGACCCAGTACTTC.

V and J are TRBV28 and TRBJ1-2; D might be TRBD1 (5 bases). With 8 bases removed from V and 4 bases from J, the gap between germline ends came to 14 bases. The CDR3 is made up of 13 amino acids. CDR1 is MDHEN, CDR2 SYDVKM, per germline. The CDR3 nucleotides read TGTGCCAGCTCCGCGGGGGTCGGCTATGGCTACACCTTC. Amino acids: CASSAGVGYGYTF.

The CDR3 here is CASSSGRGRNYGYTF. The DNA for the CDR3 is TGTGCCAGCAGCTCTGGACGGGGGAGAAACTATGGCTACACCTTC. The V gene is TRBV21-1, the J gene TRBJ1-2. TRBV21-1 is labeled a pseudogene. The CDR3 runs 15 residues.

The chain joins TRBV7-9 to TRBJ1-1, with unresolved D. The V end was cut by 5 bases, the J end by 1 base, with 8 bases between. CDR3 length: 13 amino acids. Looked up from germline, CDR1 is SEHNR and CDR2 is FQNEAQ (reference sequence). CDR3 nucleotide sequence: TGTGCCAGCAGCATCAACAGGAACACTGAAGCTTTCTTT. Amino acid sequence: CASSINRNTEAFF. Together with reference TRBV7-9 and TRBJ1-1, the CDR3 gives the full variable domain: DTGVSQNPRHKITKRGQNVTFRCDPISEHNRLYWYRQTLGQGPEFLTYFQNEAQLEKSRLLSDRFSAERPKGSFSTLEIQRTEQGDSAMYLCASSINRNTEAFFGQGTRLTVV.

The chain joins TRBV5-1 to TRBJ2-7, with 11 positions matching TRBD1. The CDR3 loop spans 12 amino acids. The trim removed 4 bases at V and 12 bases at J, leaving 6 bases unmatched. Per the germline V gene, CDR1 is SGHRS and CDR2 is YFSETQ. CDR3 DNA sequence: TGCGCCAGCAGCCCGGACAGGGGGCCGACGTACTTC. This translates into CASSPDRGPTYF.

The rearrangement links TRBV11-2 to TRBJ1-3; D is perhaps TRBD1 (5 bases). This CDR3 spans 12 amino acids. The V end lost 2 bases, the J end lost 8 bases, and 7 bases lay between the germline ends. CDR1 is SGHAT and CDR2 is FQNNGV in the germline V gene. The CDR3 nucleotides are TGTGCCAGCAGCTTACCGACAGACACCATATATTTT. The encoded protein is CASSLPTDTIYF.

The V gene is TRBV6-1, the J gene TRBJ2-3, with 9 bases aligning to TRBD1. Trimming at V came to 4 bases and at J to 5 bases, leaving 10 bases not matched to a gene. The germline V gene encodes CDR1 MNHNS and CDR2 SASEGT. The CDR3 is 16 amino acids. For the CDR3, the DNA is TGTGCCAGCAGTGTTTTCCGGGACAGGGCGAAAGATACGCAGTATTTT. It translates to CASSVFRDRAKDTQYF.